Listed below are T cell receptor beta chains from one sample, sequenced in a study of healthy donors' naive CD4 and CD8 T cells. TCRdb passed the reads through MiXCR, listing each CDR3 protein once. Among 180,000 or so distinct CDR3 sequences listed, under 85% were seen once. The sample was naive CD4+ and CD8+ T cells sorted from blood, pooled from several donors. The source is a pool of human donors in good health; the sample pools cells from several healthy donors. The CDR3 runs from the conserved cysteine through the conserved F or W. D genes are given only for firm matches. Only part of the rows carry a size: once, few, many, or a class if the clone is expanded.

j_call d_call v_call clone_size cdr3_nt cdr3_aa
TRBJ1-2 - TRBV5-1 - TGCGCCAGCAGCAAGACTGGACGGAGCGGATATGGCTACACCTTC CASSKTGRSGYGYTF
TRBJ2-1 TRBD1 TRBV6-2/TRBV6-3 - TGTGCCAGCAGTTTGACAGGGGAAAATGAGCAGTTCTTC CASSLTGENEQFF
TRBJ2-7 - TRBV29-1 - TGCAGCGTTGAAGACAGAAGGGGCCACGAGCAGTACTTC CSVEDRRGHEQYF
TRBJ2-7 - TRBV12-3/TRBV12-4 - TGTGCCAGCACCGACGGTGGGTACGAGCAGTACTTC CASTDGGYEQYF
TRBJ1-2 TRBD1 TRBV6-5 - TGTGCCAGCAGTTACTCGACAGGGGTGGGTAACTATGGCTACACCTTC CASSYSTGVGNYGYTF
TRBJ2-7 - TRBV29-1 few TGCAGCGTTGGCAGCTCCTACGAGCAGTACTTC CSVGSSYEQYF
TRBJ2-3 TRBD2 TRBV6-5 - TGTGCCAGCATTGGGGAGACTAGCGGGACTAGCACAGATACGCAGTATTTT CASIGETSGTSTDTQYF
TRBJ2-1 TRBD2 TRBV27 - TGTGCCAGCAGTTTAAGACTAGCGGGAGGATTTTACAATGAGCAGTTCTTC CASSLRLAGGFYNEQFF
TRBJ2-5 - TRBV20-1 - TGCAGTGCTAATGAGGACACGCAAGAGACCCAGTACTTC CSANEDTQETQYF
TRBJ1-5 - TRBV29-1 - TGCAGCGTGGGGAGCAGGGGAGGTCAGCCCCAGCATTTT CSVGSRGGQPQHF
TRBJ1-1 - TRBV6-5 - TGTGCCAGCAGTAACAGGGAGGCGGGCACTGAAGCTTTCTTT CASSNREAGTEAFF
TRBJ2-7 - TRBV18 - TGTGCCAGCTCACCTCAGGTGGAGCAGTACTTC CASSPQVEQYF
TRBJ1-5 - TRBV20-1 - TGCAGTGCTGCTCCGGACAGTCAGCCCCAGCATTTT CSAAPDSQPQHF
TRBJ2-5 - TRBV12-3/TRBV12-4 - TGTGCCAGCAGTTTTCGCGGGGTGGCCTACTTC CASSFRGVAYF
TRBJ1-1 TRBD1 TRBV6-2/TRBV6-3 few TGTGCCAGCAGTCCTCCGGGACAGGGGGATACTGAAGCTTTCTTT CASSPPGQGDTEAFF
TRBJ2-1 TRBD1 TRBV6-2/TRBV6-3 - TGTGCCAGCAGTTTGGACAGGGTAGTCGATGAGCAGTTCTTC CASSLDRVVDEQFF